These 12 T cell receptor beta chains were all obtained from the same sample, sequenced in a study of blood T cell repertoires in COVID-19. Clones were read by immunoSEQ multiplex PCR, and TCRdb kept only the in-frame ones, dropping some. The sample carries 20,000 to 25,000 clones, around 75% recorded once. Source material: peripheral blood. These receptors were taken from a woman at least 80 years old with acute or convalescent COVID-19.

V usage is TRBV6-2 or TRBV6-3 and J usage is TRBJ2-5, with 9 bases fitting TRBD2. There are 15 residues in the CDR3. Germline CDR1 MNHEY, CDR2 SVGEGT. V lost 5 bases and J lost 5; bases outside the gene matches: 9. The CDR3 DNA reads as TGTGCCAGCAGTGCACCGGGACTAGCCCAGGAGACCCAGTACTTC. It yields the protein CASSAPGLAQETQYF.

The chain couples TRBV2 to TRBJ2-7, with D perhaps TRBD1 (6 bases). CDR3 length: 12 amino acids. V was cut by 8 bases and J by 4 bases, with 12 bases left in between. CDR1 is SNHLY and CDR2 is FYNNEI in the germline V gene. The CDR3 region is CASRRQAYEQYF. DNA of the CDR3: TGTGCCAGCCGGAGACAGGCGTACGAGCAGTACTTC.

This chain connects TRBV5-1 to TRBJ2-7; 9 bases map to TRBD1. In germline, CDR1 is SGHRS, CDR2 YFSETQ. The V and J ends lost 3 bases and 2 bases, in that order; junction bases with no gene match: 3. The CDR3 contains 14 residues. The CDR3 sequence is CASSSGQGPYEQYF. CDR3 DNA sequence: TGCGCCAGCAGCTCGGGACAGGGTCCCTACGAGCAGTACTTC.

This clone has just a few counts. This chain connects TRBV15 to TRBJ1-2, with TRBD1 as a possible D gene (5 bases). The CDR3 length is 14 residues. Trimming removed 0 bases at V and 4 bases at J, with 9 bases between. Looked up from germline, CDR1 is LNHNV and CDR2 is YYDKDF (reference sequence). The CDR3 here is CATSREKGSYGYTF. The CDR3 coding sequence is TGTGCCACCAGCAGAGAGAAGGGGTCCTATGGCTACACCTTC.

V usage is TRBV5-1 and J usage is TRBJ1-2; D is undetermined. Germline V CDR1 and CDR2: SGHRS, YFSETQ. The CDR3 spans 13 residues. The V and J ends lost 4 bases and 1 base respectively, with 8 bases between them. CDR3 sequence: CASSPGVNYGYTF. The CDR3 nucleotides are TGCGCCAGCAGCCCCGGGGTTAACTATGGCTACACCTTC.

The V and J genes are TRBV19 and TRBJ1-4; TRBD1 matches at 7 bases. The CDR3 consists of 16 residues. Trimming removed 5 bases from V and 0 bases from J; junction bases left unmatched: 6. The germline V gene encodes CDR1 LNHDA and CDR2 SQIVND (reference sequence). In DNA, the CDR3 is TGTGCCAGTAGTCCGCTCCAGGGGGCAACTAATGAAAAACTGTTTTTT. Translated, it gives CASSPLQGATNEKLFF.

The chain employs TRBV19 and TRBJ1-2, with TRBD1 identical over 7 bases. The V and J ends lost 3 bases and 7 bases, in that order; junction bases with no gene match: 14. The CDR3 runs to 16 residues. Germline CDR1 is LNHDA and CDR2 is SQIVND (reference sequence). Here the CDR3 reads CASSMGMRGGFGGYTF. CDR3 sequence (DNA): TGTGCCAGTAGTATGGGGATGCGAGGGGGCTTCGGTGGCTACACCTTC.

The V gene is TRBV7-2, the J gene TRBJ2-1, with 10 bases lining up with TRBD2. This CDR3 is 16 amino acids long. From germline, CDR1 is SGHTA and CDR2 FQGNSA. V shed 4 bases, J shed 4 bases, and the junction held 7 bases outside the gene matches. CDR3 DNA: TGTGCCAGCAGCTCCCTAGCGGGAGCCGGATACAATGAGCAGTTCTTC. Translation: CASSSLAGAGYNEQFF.

The rearrangement links TRBV11-3 to TRBJ1-4, with D possibly TRBD1 on 5 matching bases. CDR1 SGHNT and CDR2 YENEEA come from the germline V gene. Trimming removed 5 bases at V and 3 bases at J, with 16 bases between. CDR3 size: 16 residues. As DNA, the CDR3 is TGTGCCAGCAGCCCGAGAGGGAGGGGAGCTAATGAAAAACTGTTTTTT. It encodes CASSPRGRGANEKLFF.

The CDR3, as DNA: TGCGCCAGCAGCCTCTGGGACAGGGCGGGCACTGAAGCTTTCTTT. It codes for CASSLWDRAGTEAFF. This chain joins TRBV5-1 and TRBJ1-1; 9 bases agree with TRBD1. CDR1 is SGHRS and CDR2 is YFSETQ in the germline V gene. V lost 4 bases to trimming and J lost 4 bases; unmatched junction nucleotides: 8. This CDR3 is 15 amino acids long. Drawing the rest from reference TRBV5-1 and TRBJ1-1, the complete variable domain is KAGVTQTPRYLIKTRGQQVTLSCSPISGHRSVSWYQQTPGQGLQFLFEYFSETQRNKGNFPGRFSGRQFSNSRSEMNVSTLELGDSALYLCASSLWDRAGTEAFFGQGTRLTVV.

This clone showed up just a few times. The genes are TRBV6-5 and TRBJ2-7, with D perhaps matching TRBD1 (6 bases). V was pared by 2 bases and J by 3 bases, with 8 bases between. This CDR3 region has 13 residues. Germline CDR1 and CDR2: MNHEY and SVGAGI. In nucleotides, the CDR3 is TGTGCCAGCAGTTACGGGACAATCTACGAGCAGTACTTC. It is translated as CASSYGTIYEQYF.

This clone was counted only a few times. The chain joins TRBV6-5 to TRBJ2-7; 7 bases line up with TRBD1. After removal of 8 bases from V and 2 bases from J, the junction contained 9 bases not matched to a gene. This CDR3 region has 14 residues. In germline, CDR1 is MNHEY, CDR2 SVGAGI. For the CDR3, the DNA is TGTGCCAGCCGCGAGGGGACAGTAACCTACGAGCAGTACTTC. Amino acid sequence: CASREGTVTYEQYF.